The next 8 T cell receptor beta chains were all read from a single sample in a study of regulatory T cells in long-lasting Graves disease. Combining iRepertoire HTBI primers with Arm-PCR of CDR3 regions, the authors built TCR beta libraries. A single record per CDR3 protein comes from TCRdb applying MiXCR to the multiplex PCR reads. The profile shows 620,000 or so distinct CDR3 sequences, approximately 15% of them singletons. The time point is: newly diagnosed GD, antithyroid drugs for less than 3 months. The TCR library was made from RNA that had been extracted from PBMCs in TRIzol. Another study also made use of these data, one on T cells in Graves' hyperthyroidism and ophthalmopathy.

This material consisted of peripheral blood mononuclear cells (PBMCs), taken at new diagnosis, from a patient treated with antithyroid drugs. The receptors here all came from a woman between 25 and 40 years old with Graves disease.

The chain employs TRBV9 and TRBJ1-4, with 9 bases fitting TRBD1. V lost 4 bases to trimming and J lost 7 bases; unmatched junction nucleotides: 5. From germline, CDR1 is SGDLS and CDR2 YYNGEE. The CDR3 length is 14 residues. The CDR3 nucleotides read TGTGCCAGCAGCCGGACAGGGGAAAGTGAAAAACTGTTTTTT. Its translation is CASSRTGESEKLFF.

Remarks on this clonotype: This could be a read error, since a much larger clone is one nucleotide away. The chain uses TRBV7-2 and TRBJ1-1, with unresolved D. The V gene's germline CDR1 is SGHTA and CDR2 FQGNSA. This CDR3 region has 13 residues. The V end was cut by 9 bases, the J end by 1 base, with 12 bases between. For the CDR3, the DNA is TGTGCCAGGAGCGCGATTCAGAACACTGAAGCTTTCTTT. Protein sequence: CARSAIQNTEAFF. Filled out from reference TRBV7-2 and TRBJ1-1, the complete variable domain reads GAGVSQSPSNKVTEKGKDVELRCDPISGHTALYWYRQSLGQGLEFLIYFQGNSAPDKSGLPSDRFSAERTGGSVSTLTIQRTQQEDSAVYLCARSAIQNTEAFFGQGTRLTVV.

V and J are TRBV6-1 and TRBJ2-5; 7 nucleotides match TRBD2. V lost 8 bases to trimming and J lost 1 base; unmatched junction nucleotides: 10. The CDR3 totals 15 residues. Germline CDR1 reads MNHNS; CDR2 reads SASEGT. This chain's CDR3 is CASYTPSGGQETQYF. CDR3 DNA: TGTGCCAGCTATACGCCTAGCGGAGGCCAAGAGACCCAGTACTTC.

CDR3 coding DNA: TGTGCCAGCAGCGTAGCGTGGGACAGGGGATACAATGAGCAGTTCTTC. It yields the protein CASSVAWDRGYNEQFF. The V gene is TRBV9, the J gene TRBJ2-1, with 10 positions matching TRBD1. Germline CDR1 reads SGDLS; CDR2 reads YYNGEE. V was clipped by 0 bases and J by 4 bases; unmatched bases: 4. The CDR3 covers 16 residues.

There are a few counts of this clonotype. This chain joins TRBV27 and TRBJ2-3; 11 bases line up with TRBD2. The CDR3 is made up of 17 amino acids. The trim removed 2 bases at V and 2 bases at J, leaving 6 bases unmatched. In germline, CDR1 is MNHEY, CDR2 SMNVEV (reference sequence). The CDR3 DNA reads as TGTGCCAGCAGTTTAGTCCTAGCGGGGGGCCCCACAGATACGCAGTATTTT. This encodes CASSLVLAGGPTDTQYF.

The gene calls are TRBV6-1 and TRBJ2-5; maybe TRBD1 (6 bases). Trimming took off 6 bases at V and 2 bases at J, with 16 bases between the two ends. Germline V lookup: CDR1 MNHNS, CDR2 SASEGT. The CDR3 has 15 residues. The CDR3 DNA reads TGTGCCAGCAGCGCATTTACAGGGCCACAAGAGACCCAGTACTTC. Its translation: CASSAFTGPQETQYF.

The rearrangement links TRBV5-6 to TRBJ1-6; 7 positions agree with TRBD1. The CDR3 spans 14 residues. Germline loops: CDR1 SGHDT, CDR2 YYEEEE. The ends lost 9 bases at V and 7 bases at J; junction bases unmatched: 10. The CDR3 reads CANRRTGYNSPLHF. The DNA for the CDR3 is TGTGCCAATCGGAGGACAGGCTACAATTCACCCCTCCACTTT.

The V call is TRBV20-1, the J call TRBJ1-6; D is possibly TRBD1 (5 bases). CDR1 DFQATT and CDR2 SNEGSKA come from the germline V gene (reference sequence). The V and J ends lost 3 bases and 4 bases respectively, with 13 bases between them. The CDR3 runs to 15 residues. CDR3 in DNA: TGCAGTGCTAGTGAAACAGGTGGTTATAATTCACCCCTCCACTTT. Its protein product is CSASETGGYNSPLHF.